This TCR beta chain was captured in a study of CD8 T cells in Susac syndrome. This clonotype showed up just once. What it recognizes is unknown. TEMRA cells were FACS-enriched, with CD8+ and CD4+ T cells isolated negatively. Between the trimmed V and J ends, which lost 0 bases and 2 bases, there was a span of 10 bases. Germline V gene sequence: CDR1 LGHNA, CDR2 YSLEER. The CDR3 runs to 15 residues. Whole-study findings and limits: The study conceded that its TCR sequencing and HLA analysis involved relatively few individuals.

RNA was extracted with the RNeasy kit, and a quantity of about 0.45 to 1 ug was reverse transcribed using random hexamers. Amplification of TCR beta CDR3 by immunoSEQ multiplex PCR spanned 54 Vbeta and 13 Jbeta. MiXCR, applied by TCRdb to the immunoSEQ multiplex PCR reads, yields one record per CDR3 protein. The table shows 110,000 or so distinct CDR3 sequences, with 94% occurring only once. The sample was CD4+ T cells from PBMCs. J is TRBJ2-5 and V is TRBV4-3, with D uncertain. The clonotype comes from a human donor in good health. The CDR3: CASSQDLWGQETQYF. DNA for the CDR3: TGCGCCAGCAGCCAAGATCTCTGGGGACAAGAGACCCAGTACTTC.